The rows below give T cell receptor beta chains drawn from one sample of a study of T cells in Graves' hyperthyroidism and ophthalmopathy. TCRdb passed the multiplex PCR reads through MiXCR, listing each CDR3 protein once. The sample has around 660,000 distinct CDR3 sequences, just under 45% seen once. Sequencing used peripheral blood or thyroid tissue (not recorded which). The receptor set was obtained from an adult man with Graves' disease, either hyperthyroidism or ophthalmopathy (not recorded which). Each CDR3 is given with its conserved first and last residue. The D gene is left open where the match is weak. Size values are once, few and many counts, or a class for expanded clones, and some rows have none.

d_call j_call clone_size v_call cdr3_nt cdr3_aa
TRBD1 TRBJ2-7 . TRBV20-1 TGCAGTGCTAGGAGGGGGCCCTCCTACGAGCAGTACTTC CSARRGPSYEQYF
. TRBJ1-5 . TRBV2 TGTGCCAGCATGAGGGATCTTAGCAATCAGCCCCAGCATTTT CASMRDLSNQPQHF
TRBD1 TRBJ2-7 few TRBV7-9 TGTGCCAGCAGCTTACCGGGACAGGGGGTCGAGCAGTACTTC CASSLPGQGVEQYF
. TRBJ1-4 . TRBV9 TGTGCCATCAGTGAAGACGATAATTTGTTTTTT CAISEDDNLFF
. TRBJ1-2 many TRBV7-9 TGTGCCAGCAGCTTAGGAGGATACTATGGCTACACCTTC CASSLGGYYGYTF
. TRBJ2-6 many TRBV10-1 TGCGCCAGCAGCTCGGACAGTTCTGGGGCCAACGTCCTGACTTTC CASSSDSSGANVLTF
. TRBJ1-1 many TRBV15 TGTGCCACCAGCAGAGCTCCAGGTTACCTGAACACTGAAGCTTTCTTT CATSRAPGYLNTEAFF
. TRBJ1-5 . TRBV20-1 TGCAGTGCTATCCCACTCCAGGGGAGGGCTAGCAATCAGCCCCAGCATTTT CSAIPLQGRASNQPQHF
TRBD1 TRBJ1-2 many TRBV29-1 TGCAGCGTTGAAGTAGGACAGGGGTATGACTATGGCTACACCTTC CSVEVGQGYDYGYTF
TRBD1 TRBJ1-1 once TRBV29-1 TGCAGCGCTGCACTGGAGACAGGGGGGAACTCTTTCCCTTTCTTT CSAALETGGNSFPFF
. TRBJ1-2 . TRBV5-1 TGCGCCAGCAGCTTGGAGGCTACAACTATCGGCTACACCTTC CASSLEATTIGYTF
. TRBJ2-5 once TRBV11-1 TGTGCTAGAGTCCCCCGCCGAATGGGGGAGACCCAGTACTTC CARVPRRMGETQYF
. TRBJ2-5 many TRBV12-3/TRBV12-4 TGTGCCAGCAGGACCCTGGCCGAGACCCAGTACTTC CASRTLAETQYF
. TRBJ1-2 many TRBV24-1 TGTGCCACCAGTGAGGCAGGACCATATGGCTACACCTTC CATSEAGPYGYTF
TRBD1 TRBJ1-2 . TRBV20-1 TGCAGTGCTAACCCGGACAGGGTTGGCTATGGCTACACCTTC CSANPDRVGYGYTF
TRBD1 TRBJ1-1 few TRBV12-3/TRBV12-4 TGTGCCAGCAGCCCTAATCAGGCAGGGGGAAACACTGAAGCTTTCTTT CASSPNQAGGNTEAFF
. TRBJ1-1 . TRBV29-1 TGCAGCGTTTGCCCCGGGACGACGAGGACTGAAGCTTTCTTT CSVCPGTTRTEAFF
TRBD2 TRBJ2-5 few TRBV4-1 TGCGCCAGCAGCCAAGGCCAGCGGGAGGGCCGGGGGGAGACCCAGTACTTC CASSQGQREGRGETQYF
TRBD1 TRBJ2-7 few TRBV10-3 TGTGCCAGTCGCCCCGGGACAGTCTACGAGCAGTACTTC CASRPGTVYEQYF
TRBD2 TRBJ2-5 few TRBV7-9 TGTGCCAGCTCACCCGAACGACTAGCGGTGGAGACCCAGTACTTC CASSPERLAVETQYF
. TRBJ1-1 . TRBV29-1 TGCAGCGTTGAAGATCACGGGAGGGCCGGCGGGGAGACTGAAGCTTTCTTT CSVEDHGRAGGETEAFF
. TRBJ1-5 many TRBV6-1 TGTGCCAGCAGACCCCGGGGCGCGGGCAATCAGCCCCAGCATTTT CASRPRGAGNQPQHF
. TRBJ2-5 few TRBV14 TGTGCCAGCAGCCACCCACTGAATCAAGAGACCCAGTACTTC CASSHPLNQETQYF
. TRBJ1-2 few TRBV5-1 TGTGCCAGCAGCTTGGCCCTGGATCCTAACTATGGCTACACCTTC CASSLALDPNYGYTF
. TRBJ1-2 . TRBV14 TGTGCCAGCAGCGTCCGGGCCCTCGTAGGCTACACCTTC CASSVRALVGYTF
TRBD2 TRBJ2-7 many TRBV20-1 TGCAGTGCGCCCGGGACTAGCTACGAGCAGTACTTC CSAPGTSYEQYF
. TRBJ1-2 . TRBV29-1 TGCAGCGTGGGGTCCCATGGCTACACCTTC CSVGSHGYTF
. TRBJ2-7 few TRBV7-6 TGTGCCAGCAGCCCCGGGGCCTACTACGAGCAGTACTTC CASSPGAYYEQYF
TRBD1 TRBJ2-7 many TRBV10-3 TGTGCCATCAGGCCGGGACAGGACTCCTACGAGCAGTACTTC CAIRPGQDSYEQYF
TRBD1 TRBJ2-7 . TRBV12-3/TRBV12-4 TGTGCCAGCAGTGAGACCCGGGACAGGGTCTACGAGCAGTACTTC CASSETRDRVYEQYF
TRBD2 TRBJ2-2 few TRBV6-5 TGTGCCAGCATGCCGAGCGGGACTTACACCGGGGAGCTGTTTTTT CASMPSGTYTGELFF
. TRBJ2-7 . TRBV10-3 TGTGCCATCAGTTCCTCTTCCTACGAGCAGTACTTC CAISSSSYEQYF
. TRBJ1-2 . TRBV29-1 TGCAGCGTGGGGTGGTACAGGGCTACCTCCGATCCTTCTAACTATGGCTACACCTTC CSVGWYRATSDPSNYGYTF
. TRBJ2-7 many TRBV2 TGTGCCAGCAGTGAAGGGGGCAGGGGGGGGTACTTC CASSEGGRGGYF
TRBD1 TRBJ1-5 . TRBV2 TGTGCCAGCTCACCACCTGCACAGGGGGGTCAGCCCCAGCATTTT CASSPPAQGGQPQHF
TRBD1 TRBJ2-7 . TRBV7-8 TGTGCCAGCAGCTTAGGGGGACAGGGGGGCTCCTACGAGCAGTACTTC CASSLGGQGGSYEQYF
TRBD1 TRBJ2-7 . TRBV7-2 TGTGCCAGCAGCTTAGCCGGGACAGAGATCTACGAGCAGTACTTC CASSLAGTEIYEQYF
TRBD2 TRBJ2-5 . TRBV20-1 TGCAGTGCCCAGAAGGCGGGGGACCCCGAGACCCAGTACTTC CSAQKAGDPETQYF
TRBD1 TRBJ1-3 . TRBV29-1 TGCAGCGTGGACAGGGACGGCTACACCATATATTTT CSVDRDGYTIYF
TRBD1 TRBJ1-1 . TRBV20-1 TGCAGTGCTGGACCTGGGACAGGGCCCACTGAAGCTTTCTTT CSAGPGTGPTEAFF
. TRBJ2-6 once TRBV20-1 TGCAGTGCTAGAGATCGGCAGGGACATTCCTCTGGGGCCAACGTCCTGACTTTC CSARDRQGHSSGANVLTF